These 20 T cell receptor beta chains were all obtained from the same sample, sequenced in a study of blood T cell repertoires in COVID-19. The method was immunoSEQ multiplex PCR; TCRdb's version includes in-frame clones alone and lacks a portion of them. The sample carries about 36,000 clones, about three quarters recorded once. The sample comprised peripheral blood. The receptors originated from a man between 60 and 75 years old with acute or convalescent COVID-19.

The V call is TRBV3-1 (or the pseudogene TRBV3-2), the J call TRBJ1-3, with D possibly matching TRBD1 (5 bases). CDR3 length equals 14 residues. The germline CDR1 and CDR2 sequences are LGHDT and YNNKEL (reference sequence). Trimming pared 1 base from V and 4 bases from J, leaving 8 bases between. CDR3 in amino acids: CASSQAGLGNTIYF. The CDR3 DNA sequence: TGTGCCAGCAGCCAAGCAGGGTTAGGAAACACCATATATTTT.

The chain couples TRBV7-9 to TRBJ2-1; 12 bases match TRBD2. CDR1 SEHNR and CDR2 FQNEAQ come from the germline V gene (reference sequence). V trimming: 5 bases; J trimming: 7 bases; junction bases outside the gene matches: 15. The CDR3 contains 18 residues. The CDR3 reads CASSQPTSGRRATNEQFF. The CDR3 nucleotides are TGTGCCAGCAGCCAACCGACTAGCGGGAGACGGGCCACGAATGAGCAGTTCTTC.

This clone was detected a few times. The chain carries TRBV11-2 and TRBJ2-1; 9 bases are a match to TRBD2. After removal of 4 bases from V and 4 bases from J, the junction contained 11 bases not matched to a gene. The CDR3 totals 17 residues. Germline V gene data show CDR1 as SGHAT and CDR2 as FQNNGV. The CDR3: CASSSPPSGGLYNEQFF. For the CDR3, the DNA is TGTGCCAGCAGCTCCCCCCCCAGCGGGGGGCTATACAATGAGCAGTTCTTC. The full variable domain, rest sourced from reference TRBV11-2 and TRBJ2-1, is EAGVAQSPRYKIIEKRQSVAFWCNPISGHATLYWYQQILGQGPKLLIQFQNNGVVDDSQLPKDRFSAERLKGVDSTLKIQPAKLEDSAVYLCASSSPPSGGLYNEQFFGPGTRLTVL.

V usage is TRBV10-3 and J usage is TRBJ1-1; tentatively, D is TRBD1 (6 bases). Germline V gene data show CDR1 as ENHRY and CDR2 as SYGVKD. This CDR3 spans 15 amino acids. Trimming stripped 4 bases from V and 5 bases from J, with 17 bases between. In nucleotides, the CDR3 is TGTGCCATCAGTGCAGGGGCGGAAAGGGCTACTGAAGCTTTCTTT. Residues: CAISAGAERATEAFF.

This rearrangement joins TRBV4-1 to TRBJ2-7, with 10 bases identical to TRBD2. The CDR3 covers 15 residues. J gave up 2 bases and V 3 bases, and 4 bases lay outside the gene matches. The V gene's germline CDR1 is MGHRA and CDR2 YSYEKL. CDR3 nucleotides: TGCGCCAGCAGCCAGGGACTAGCGAGTACCTACGAGCAGTACTTC. It encodes CASSQGLASTYEQYF.

J is TRBJ1-6 and V is TRBV28, with 7 bases matching TRBD1. The CDR3 consists of 15 residues. The ends lost 6 bases at V and 4 bases at J; junction bases unmatched: 6. The V gene's germline CDR1 is MDHEN and CDR2 SYDVKM. The CDR3 is CASRPGTAYNSPLHF. CDR3 sequence (DNA): TGTGCCAGCAGACCCGGGACAGCTTATAATTCACCCCTCCACTTT.

This clone came up a few times. This chain uses TRBV5-5 with TRBJ2-2; no reliable D call. This CDR3 spans 14 amino acids. The germline V gene has CDR1 SGHKS and CDR2 YYEKEE (reference sequence). V lost 0 bases, J lost 0 bases, and 3 bases lay in between. The DNA for the CDR3 is TGTGCCAGCAGCTTGGGGCCGAACACCGGGGAGCTGTTTTTT. Amino acid sequence: CASSLGPNTGELFF.

This chain connects TRBV10-3 to TRBJ2-7; D unclear. CDR1 is ENHRY and CDR2 is SYGVKD in the germline V gene. The V end lost 3 bases, the J end lost 4 bases, and 13 bases lay between the germline ends. CDR3 length equals 14 residues. CDR3 sequence reads: CAISENAAPYEQYF. As DNA, the CDR3 is TGTGCCATCAGTGAAAATGCGGCTCCTTACGAGCAGTACTTC.

J is TRBJ1-1 and V is TRBV2, with 7 bases fitting TRBD1. V gave up 0 bases and J gave up 10 bases; unmatched junction bases: 2. The CDR3 totals 12 residues. Germline V gene data show CDR1 as SNHLY and CDR2 as FYNNEI. The CDR3 loop reads CASSEATGRAFF. CDR3 coding DNA: TGTGCCAGCAGTGAAGCGACAGGGCGAGCTTTCTTT.

The chain has TRBV10-3 and TRBJ2-2; D call uncertain. Trimming took off 2 bases at V and 2 bases at J, with 6 bases between the two ends. This CDR3 is built from 14 residues. The germline V gene encodes CDR1 ENHRY and CDR2 SYGVKD. CDR3 sequence (DNA): TGTGCCATCAGTGAGGGTAGAAACACCGGGGAGCTGTTTTTT. It codes for CAISEGRNTGELFF.

The chain has TRBV18 and TRBJ2-5, with a tentative D call TRBD1 (6 bases). The CDR3 is made up of 13 amino acids. CDR1 and CDR2 (germline): KGHSH, LQKENI. V lost 3 bases and J 4 bases, leaving 9 bases between the germline ends. The CDR3 region has the DNA TGTGCCAGCTCACCCAGGGGCGGAGAGACCCAGTACTTC. It specifies CASSPRGGETQYF.

The chain combines TRBV7-2 with TRBJ2-1; D may be TRBD2 (7 bases). Germline V gene lookup returns CDR1 SGHTA and CDR2 FQGNSA. This CDR3 region has 15 residues. V shed 3 bases and J shed 4 bases, with 13 bases lying between them. The DNA for the CDR3 is TGTGCCAGCAGCTTTGGGGGCGGGAGATACAATGAGCAGTTCTTC. Protein product: CASSFGGGRYNEQFF.

This clone was seen at least ten times. CDR3 coding DNA: TGTGCCAGCAGTGAAAGAGGGACCGGGGAGCTGTTTTTT. Protein sequence: CASSERGTGELFF. The V call is TRBV2, the J call TRBJ2-2, with D possibly being TRBD2 (5 bases). Germline CDR1 is SNHLY and CDR2 is FYNNEI. V was cut by 2 bases and J by 5 bases, with 6 bases left in between. The CDR3 sequence is 13 residues long.

The chain combines TRBV11-3 with TRBJ2-7, with D possibly TRBD2 on 6 matching bases. The CDR3 has 15 amino acids. Germline V lookup: CDR1 SGHNT, CDR2 YENEEA. V lost 0 bases to trimming and J lost 0 bases, with 9 bases between them. The DNA for the CDR3 is TGTGCCAGCAGCTTAGAAGGGGAGGACTCCTACGAGCAGTACTTC. This gives the protein CASSLEGEDSYEQYF. Full variable domain (missing parts from reference TRBV11-3 and TRBJ2-7): EAGVVQSPRYKIIEKKQPVAFWCNPISGHNTLYWYLQNLGQGPELLIRYENEEAVDDSQLPKDRFSAERLKGVDSTLKIQPAELGDSAVYLCASSLEGEDSYEQYFGPGTRLTVT.

The chain recombines TRBV5-1 with TRBJ2-7, with 12 bases identical to TRBD2. Germline lookup yields CDR1 SGHRS and CDR2 YFSETQ. Germline trimming cut 1 base from V and 3 bases from J; bases unmatched to any gene: 14. The CDR3 contains 19 residues. Written as DNA, the CDR3 is TGCGCCAGCAGCTTGAGTCCTAGCGGGAGGGCCAATCTAGTCTACGAGCAGTACTTC. Its protein is CASSLSPSGRANLVYEQYF.

The chain links TRBV7-2 to TRBJ1-5; D gene unclear. Trimming cost V 4 bases and J 3 bases, with 19 bases left between them. The CDR3 consists of 17 residues. Germline CDR1 reads SGHTA; CDR2 reads FQGNSA. The CDR3 region is CASSSTGFGRLNQPQHF. The CDR3 DNA is TGTGCCAGCAGCTCCACTGGGTTTGGGAGACTCAATCAGCCCCAGCATTTT. Supplemented by reference TRBV7-2 and TRBJ1-5, the full variable domain reads GAGVSQSPSNKVTEKGKDVELRCDPISGHTALYWYRQSLGQGLEFLIYFQGNSAPDKSGLPSDRFSAERTGGSVSTLTIQRTQQEDSAVYLCASSSTGFGRLNQPQHFGDGTRLSIL.

This sequence joins TRBV18 and TRBJ2-7; D call uncertain. The germline CDR1 and CDR2 sequences are KGHSH and LQKENI. The CDR3 covers 14 residues. Trimming pared 6 bases from V and 2 bases from J, leaving 14 bases between. The CDR3 nucleotides are TGTGCCAGCTCCCCTAAAGTACCCCCCTACGAGCAGTACTTC. Its translation is CASSPKVPPYEQYF.

This clone appeared a single time. The DNA of the CDR3 is TGTGCCATCAGTGAGTTCACTAGCGGTCAAGAGACCCAGTACTTC. It yields the protein CAISEFTSGQETQYF. V and J are TRBV10-3 and TRBJ2-5, with 8 bases that match TRBD2. The germline V gene has CDR1 ENHRY and CDR2 SYGVKD. The V and J ends lost 1 base and 2 bases, in that order; junction bases with no gene match: 3. This CDR3 has 15 amino acids.

The chain employs TRBV5-4 and TRBJ1-6, with D possibly being TRBD1 (6 bases). Germline V CDR1 and CDR2: SGHNT, YYREEE (reference sequence). The length of the CDR3 is 15 residues. V was clipped by 4 bases and J by 7 bases, with 15 bases between them. The CDR3 protein is CASSLSIQGNSPLHF. CDR3 sequence (DNA): TGTGCCAGCAGCCTCAGCATACAGGGAAATTCACCCCTCCACTTT.

Note on this clone: The identical CDR3 is also encoded by other nucleotide sequences in the sample. The chain joins TRBV6-5 to TRBJ1-3; 7 positions agree with TRBD1. The CDR3 sequence is 14 residues long. The germline V gene has CDR1 MNHEY and CDR2 SVGAGI. V was pared by 6 bases and J by 1 base, with 3 bases of the junction left unmatched. CDR3: CASRETGSGNTIYF. The CDR3 DNA reads TGTGCCAGCAGAGAGACAGGGTCTGGAAACACCATATATTTT.